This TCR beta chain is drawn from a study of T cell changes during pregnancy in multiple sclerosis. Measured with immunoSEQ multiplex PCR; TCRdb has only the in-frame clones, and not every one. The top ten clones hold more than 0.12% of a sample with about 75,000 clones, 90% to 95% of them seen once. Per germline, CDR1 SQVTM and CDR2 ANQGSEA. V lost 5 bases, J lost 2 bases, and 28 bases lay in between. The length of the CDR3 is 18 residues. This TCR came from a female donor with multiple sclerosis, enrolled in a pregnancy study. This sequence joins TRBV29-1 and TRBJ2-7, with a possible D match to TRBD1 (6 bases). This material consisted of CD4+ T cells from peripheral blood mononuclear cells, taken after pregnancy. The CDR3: CSVFTNRVVDPRTYEQYF. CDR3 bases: TGCAGCGTTTTTACGAACAGGGTCGTGGATCCGAGGACCTACGAGCAGTACTTC.